The 6 T cell receptor beta chains in this list originate from one sample, sequenced in a study of blood T cell repertoires in COVID-19. The method was immunoSEQ multiplex PCR; TCRdb's version includes in-frame clones alone and lacks a portion of them. The sample holds roughly 100,000 clones, 70% to 90% seen once. Sequenced: peripheral blood. The receptors originated from a human donor with COVID-19, enrolled during active disease. The donor label of this sample is uncertain.

V gene TRBV25-1 combines with J gene TRBJ1-1; the D gene is possibly TRBD1 (6 bases). CDR1 MGHDK and CDR2 SYGVNS come from the germline V gene. The CDR3 loop spans 17 amino acids. Trimming pared 4 bases from V and 0 bases from J, leaving 18 bases between. CDR3 coding DNA: TGTGCCAGCAGTGGCCTCACAGGGAGCCCTATGAACACTGAAGCTTTCTTT. This gives the protein CASSGLTGSPMNTEAFF.

The chain uses TRBV15 and TRBJ2-5, with 9 bases fitting TRBD1. Trimming at V came to 5 bases and at J to 5 bases, leaving 3 bases not matched to a gene. CDR3 length equals 13 residues. CDR1 and CDR2 from the germline V gene are LNHNV and YYDKDF (reference sequence). CDR3 amino acids: CATSGQGRETQYF. The CDR3 DNA follows: TGTGCCACCAGCGGACAGGGGCGGGAGACCCAGTACTTC.

The V call is TRBV5-1, the J call TRBJ2-2, with 10 bases fitting TRBD2. Trimming cost V 4 bases and J 5 bases; bases outside gene matches: 5. Germline CDR1 and CDR2: SGHRS and YFSETQ. The CDR3 runs to 15 residues. The CDR3: CASSAPSGRTGELFF. The CDR3 nucleotides read TGCGCCAGCAGCGCACCTAGCGGGAGAACCGGGGAGCTGTTTTTT. The full variable domain, rest sourced from reference TRBV5-1 and TRBJ2-2, is KAGVTQTPRYLIKTRGQQVTLSCSPISGHRSVSWYQQTPGQGLQFLFEYFSETQRNKGNFPGRFSGRQFSNSRSEMNVSTLELGDSALYLCASSAPSGRTGELFFGEGSRLTVL.

The rearrangement joins TRBV5-1 to TRBJ1-2; D gene uncertain. V was clipped by 2 bases and J by 4 bases, with 9 bases between them. The length of the CDR3 is 13 residues. CDR1 and CDR2 from the germline V gene are SGHRS and YFSETQ. CDR3 DNA: TGCGCCAGCAGCTTTTGGCAGTCCTATGGCTACACCTTC. Translated: CASSFWQSYGYTF.

V is TRBV6-4 and J is TRBJ1-2, with TRBD1 matching over 10 bases. There are 13 residues in the CDR3. The germline CDR1 and CDR2 sequences are MRHNA and SNTAGT. J lost 4 bases, V lost 8 bases, and 4 bases had no gene match. CDR3 nucleotides: TGTGCCAGCGTTTGGGACAGGGGCTATGGCTACACCTTC. It codes for CASVWDRGYGYTF.

This clone was recorded a few times. The CDR3 DNA reads as TGTGCCAGCAGGGATAACAGGGCTACGGAAGCTTTCTTT. Translation: CASRDNRATEAFF. This rearrangement joins TRBV6-5 to TRBJ1-1, with D possibly being TRBD1 (6 bases). The CDR3 sequence is 13 residues long. V dropped 6 bases and J dropped 8 bases, with 16 bases sitting between them. The V gene's germline CDR1 is MNHEY and CDR2 SVGAGI.